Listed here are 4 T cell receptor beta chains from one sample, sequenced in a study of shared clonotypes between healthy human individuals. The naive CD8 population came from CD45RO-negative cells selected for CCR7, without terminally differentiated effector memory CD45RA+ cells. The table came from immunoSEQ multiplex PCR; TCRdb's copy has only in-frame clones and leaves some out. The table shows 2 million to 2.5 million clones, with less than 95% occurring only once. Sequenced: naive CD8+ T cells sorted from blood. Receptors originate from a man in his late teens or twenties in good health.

Here the CDR3 DNA reads TGTGCCAGCAGTTTAATTTTGGACAGTAACTACGAGCAGTACTTC. This codes for CASSLILDSNYEQYF. V is TRBV28 and J is TRBJ2-7, with a tentative D call TRBD1 (6 bases). There are 15 residues in the CDR3. Trimming removed 2 bases at V and 3 bases at J, with 14 bases between. Germline assignment: CDR1 MDHEN and CDR2 SYDVKM.

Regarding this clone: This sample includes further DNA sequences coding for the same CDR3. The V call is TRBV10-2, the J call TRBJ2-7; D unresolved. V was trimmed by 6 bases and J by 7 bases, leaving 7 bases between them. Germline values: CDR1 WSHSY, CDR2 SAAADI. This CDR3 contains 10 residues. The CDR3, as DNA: TGCGCCAGCAGAGACTTGGAGCAGTACTTC. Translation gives CASRDLEQYF.

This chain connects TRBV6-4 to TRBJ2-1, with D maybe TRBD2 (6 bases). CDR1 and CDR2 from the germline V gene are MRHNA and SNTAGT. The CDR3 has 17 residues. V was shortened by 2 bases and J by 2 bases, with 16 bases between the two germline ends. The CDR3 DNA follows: TGTGCCAGCAGTGACGGAAACAGGTGGGGGGCCTACAATGAGCAGTTCTTC. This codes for CASSDGNRWGAYNEQFF.

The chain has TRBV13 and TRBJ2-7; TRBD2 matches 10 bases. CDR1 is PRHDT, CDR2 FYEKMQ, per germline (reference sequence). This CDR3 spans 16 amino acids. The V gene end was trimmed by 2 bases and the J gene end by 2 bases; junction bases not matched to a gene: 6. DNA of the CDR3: TGTGCCAGCAGCTTAAAACTAGCGGGATTCCCCTACGAGCAGTACTTC. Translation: CASSLKLAGFPYEQYF.